What follows are 20 T cell receptor beta chains derived from one specimen sequenced in a study of T cells in Graves' hyperthyroidism and ophthalmopathy. The CDR3 regions of TCR beta were amplified from RNA transcripts. HTBI primers were the set used in a first-round RT-PCR of the TCR CDR3. TCRdb re-called the multiplex PCR reads through MiXCR, storing one row per CDR3 protein. Seen here are about 380,000 distinct CDR3 sequences, around 20% observed once, and the top ten hold 35% to 50%. The sequenced sample consisted of blood. The receptors were sampled from a man between 18 and 29 years old with Graves' ophthalmopathy.

This clonotype was detected many times. The chain joins TRBV7-2 to TRBJ2-7, with a tentative D call TRBD2 (5 bases). Germline assignment: CDR1 SGHTA and CDR2 FQGNSA. V was clipped by 8 bases and J by 2 bases, with 13 bases between them. The CDR3 is made up of 13 amino acids. CDR3 region: CASERGNTYEQYF. The CDR3 DNA follows: TGTGCCAGCGAGCGAGGGAACACCTACGAGCAGTACTTC.

This clonotype appeared a few times. V is TRBV4-1 and J is TRBJ2-3; D gene uncertain. The germline CDR1 and CDR2 sequences are MGHRA and YSYEKL. The CDR3 is 15 residues long. Trimming took 3 bases from V and 0 from J, leaving 10 bases between them. The chain's CDR3 is CASSQAAPSTDTQYF. The CDR3 nucleotides read TGCGCCAGCAGCCAGGCCGCCCCGAGCACAGATACGCAGTATTTT.

This clonotype was seen at least ten times. The rearrangement links TRBV7-8 to TRBJ1-1; unclear D gene. Trimming cost V 0 bases and J 6 bases, with 14 bases left between them. Germline-derived CDR1 and CDR2 are SGHVS and FQNEAQ. This CDR3 has 15 amino acids. CDR3 residues: CASSLAEKEAAEAFF. CDR3 coding DNA: TGTGCCAGCAGCTTAGCGGAGAAGGAAGCGGCTGAAGCTTTCTTT. Supplemented by reference TRBV7-8 and TRBJ1-1, the full variable domain reads GAGVSQSPRYKVAKRGQDVALRCDPISGHVSLFWYQQALGQGPEFLTYFQNEAQLDKSGLPSDRFFAERPEGSVSTLKIQRTQQEDSAVYLCASSLAEKEAAEAFFGQGTRLTVV.

In this sample, this clonotype turned up a few times. This chain links TRBV4-2 with TRBJ2-7, with TRBD2 identical over 7 bases. The junction had 6 bases not matched to a gene; V was cut back by 0 bases and J by 1 base. This CDR3 spans 16 amino acids. Germline-derived CDR1 and CDR2 are LGHNA and YNFKEQ. The CDR3 bases are TGTGCCAGCAGCCAAGAAGGTCTAGCGGATTCCTACGAGCAGTACTTC. Translation: CASSQEGLADSYEQYF.

The table lists this clonotype with many counts. V is TRBV6-1 and J is TRBJ2-5, with 7 bases that match TRBD2. CDR1 MNHNS and CDR2 SASEGT come from the germline V gene. Trimming took 7 bases from V and 2 from J; bases not matched to a gene: 13. The CDR3 is made up of 16 amino acids. The CDR3 sequence is CASKPSPSGVQETQYF. CDR3 coding DNA: TGTGCCAGCAAGCCCTCCCCTAGCGGAGTACAAGAGACCCAGTACTTC.

This clonotype was counted only a few times. The chain is built from TRBV7-8 and TRBJ2-2; D perhaps matches TRBD2 (6 bases). Between the trimmed V and J ends, which lost 5 bases and 5 bases, there was a span of 21 bases. Germline V gives CDR1 SGHVS, CDR2 FQNEAQ. The CDR3 sequence is 17 residues long. CDR3 loop: CASSPTWSGGGTGELFF. The CDR3 region has the DNA TGTGCCAGCAGCCCCACTTGGAGTGGGGGAGGAACCGGGGAGCTGTTTTTT.

In its sample, this clonotype was seen many times. The chain recombines TRBV12-3 or TRBV12-4 with TRBJ1-2, with D maybe TRBD1 (5 bases). Trimming pared 5 bases from V and 10 bases from J, leaving 14 bases between. The CDR3 is 12 residues long. CDR3 loop: CASSQADTVYTF. The CDR3 nucleotides read TGTGCCAGCAGTCAAGCGGACACGGTCTACACCTTC.

This clonotype was seen ten or more times. The chain is built from TRBV29-1 and TRBJ1-1; D is ambiguous. The CDR3 covers 15 residues. V lost 4 bases to trimming and J lost 5 bases, with 20 bases between them. Germline V gene lookup returns CDR1 SQVTM and CDR2 ANQGSEA. CDR3 nucleotides: TGCAGCGTTGGAAGCCAGGACCTTCGAGGGACTGAAGCTTTCTTT. Amino acids: CSVGSQDLRGTEAFF.

This chain joins TRBV2 and TRBJ2-2; D uncertain. The V end lost 8 bases, the J end lost 5 bases, and 24 bases lay between the germline ends. CDR3 length equals 17 residues. Germline V lookup: CDR1 SNHLY, CDR2 FYNNEI. The CDR3 reads CASSLTAYQAKTGELFF. CDR3 bases: TGTGCCAGCTCACTGACTGCCTACCAAGCTAAGACCGGGGAGCTGTTTTTT.

This clonotype was counted at least ten times. CDR3 nucleotides: TGCAGTGCCCTCCGATCCGGGGCTGGTGAAAAACTGTTTTTT. Its protein is CSALRSGAGEKLFF. The chain recombines TRBV20-1 with TRBJ1-4; TRBD1 might be the D (5 bases). This CDR3 region has 14 residues. The ends were cut back, 6 bases at V and 7 bases at J, with 18 bases in the middle. The germline V gene has CDR1 DFQATT and CDR2 SNEGSKA (reference sequence).

The sample holds a few counts of this clonotype. The junction differs from germline at one of its ends, possibly a read error. DNA of the CDR3: TGCGCCAGCAGCCCCGTGGGGGCGGGGGGGACCCAGTACTTC. It codes for CASSPVGAGGTQYF. The V call is TRBV2, the J call TRBJ2-5; 8 bases are shared with TRBD2. CDR3 size: 14 residues. Germline V gene data show CDR1 as SNHLY and CDR2 as FYNNEI.

This clonotype was seen many times. The chain employs TRBV2 and TRBJ1-1, with TRBD1 as a possible D gene (5 bases). V lost 9 bases and J lost 6, with 11 bases in between. CDR3 length: 11 amino acids. Germline loops: CDR1 SNHLY, CDR2 FYNNEI. CDR3 in DNA: TGTGCCAGTGGGGGGGGAGCTGAAGCTTTCTTT. Encoded protein: CASGGGAEAFF.

There are many counts of this clonotype. The chain combines TRBV12-3 or TRBV12-4 with TRBJ1-2; D possibly corresponds to TRBD1 (6 bases). This CDR3 is built from 12 residues. V lost 6 bases and J 7 bases, leaving 12 bases between the germline ends. Here the CDR3 reads CASRGTGAGYTF. CDR3 DNA sequence: TGTGCCAGCAGGGGGACGGGGGCTGGCTACACCTTC.

This clonotype was observed a handful of times. V gene TRBV3-1 combines with J gene TRBJ2-2; 10 bases fit TRBD2. The V and J ends lost 0 bases and 5 bases, in that order; junction bases with no gene match: 6. The CDR3 loop spans 17 amino acids. The germline CDR1 and CDR2 sequences are LGHDT and YNNKEL (reference sequence). CDR3 bases: TGTGCCAGCAGCCAAGATTTCCTAGCGGGAGTTACCGGGGAGCTGTTTTTT. This gives the protein CASSQDFLAGVTGELFF.

This clonotype was detected many times. The chain combines TRBV13 with TRBJ2-7; D perhaps matches TRBD1 (7 bases). Deletions cut 5 bases from V and 2 bases from J, with 13 bases between. This CDR3 has 14 residues. Germline assignment: CDR1 PRHDT and CDR2 FYEKMQ (reference sequence). The CDR3 region has the DNA TGTGCCAGCAGCCAGGGGGGTTACCCCTACGAGCAGTACTTC. It yields the protein CASSQGGYPYEQYF.

This clonotype was picked up many times. The V call is TRBV20-1, the J call TRBJ2-1; 9 bases are a match to TRBD1. V gave up 3 bases and J gave up 6 bases; unmatched junction bases: 12. The CDR3 contains 16 residues. From germline, CDR1 is DFQATT and CDR2 SNEGSKA (reference sequence). The chain's CDR3 is CSARLQGTGWINEQFF. Here the CDR3 DNA reads TGCAGTGCTAGGCTGCAGGGGACAGGGTGGATCAATGAGCAGTTCTTC.

Only a few counts were recorded for this clonotype. V is TRBV5-8 and J is TRBJ2-3; 12 bases agree with TRBD1. J was trimmed by 5 bases and V by 3 bases; bases with no gene match: 4. The CDR3 has 15 amino acids. The germline CDR1 and CDR2 sequences are SGHTS and YDEGEE. The chain's CDR3 is CASSSRDRGRDTQYF. CDR3 bases: TGTGCCAGCAGCTCCCGGGACAGGGGGCGAGATACGCAGTATTTT.

With respect to this clonotype: It may be a read error: a sequence one base away is much more abundant. The chain combines TRBV9 with TRBJ2-2, with D possibly being TRBD2 (5 bases). CDR1 is SGDLS, CDR2 YYNGEE, per germline. CDR3 length: 18 amino acids. The CDR3 DNA sequence: TGTGCCAGCAGCCAGACTCCGACCGTCCGACCGAACACCGGGGAGCTGGTTTTT. Translated, it gives CASSQTPTVRPNTGELVF. The entire variable domain, with the rest obtained from reference TRBV9 and TRBJ2-2, is as follows: DSGVTQTPKHLITATGQRVTLRCSPRSGDLSVYWYQQSLDQGLQFLIQYYNGEERAKGNILERFSAQQFPDLHSELNLSSLELGDSALYFCASSQTPTVRPNTGELVFGEGSRLTVL.

CDR3 nucleotides: TGTGCCAGCAGCCAAGAATGGGGGAGCTCCTACGAGCAGTACTTC. Residues: CASSQEWGSSYEQYF. The gene calls are TRBV3-1 and TRBJ2-7; D tentatively reads TRBD1 or TRBD2 (5 bases each). V was shortened by 0 bases and J by 0 bases, with 9 bases between the two germline ends. Germline CDR1 and CDR2: LGHDT and YNNKEL (reference sequence). This CDR3 is built from 15 residues.

V is TRBV14 and J is TRBJ2-3; TRBD1 matches 10 bases. CDR1 SGHDN and CDR2 FVKESK come from the germline V gene. V gave up 3 bases and J gave up 0 bases; unmatched junction bases: 3. The CDR3 spans 16 residues. The CDR3 DNA sequence: TGTGCCAGCAGCCAGACAGGGGGCTCAAGCACAGATACGCAGTATTTT. Residues: CASSQTGGSSTDTQYF. Drawing the rest from reference TRBV14 and TRBJ2-3, the complete variable domain is EAGVTQFPSHSVIEKGQTVTLRCDPISGHDNLYWYRRVMGKEIKFLLHFVKESKQDESGMPNNRFLAERTGGTYSTLKVQPAELEDSGVYFCASSQTGGSSTDTQYFGPGTRLTVL.